Below, 14 T cell receptor beta chains from the same sample are listed, as sequenced in a study of response to subunit inactivated influenza vaccine. TCRdb called the RT-PCR reads again in MiXCR, with one record for every CDR3 protein. The sample records 750,000 to 850,000 distinct CDR3 sequences, approximately 18% being singletons. This material consisted of PBMCs from blood, taken 4 to 6 days after vaccination. The receptor set was obtained from a man aged 45-60 years who received an inactivated influenza vaccine.

This chain joins TRBV7-7 and TRBJ2-3, with 8 bases aligning to TRBD2. Looked up from germline, CDR1 is SSHAT and CDR2 is FNYEAQ (reference sequence). V dropped 2 bases and J dropped 3; count of bases not matched to a gene: 4. The CDR3 loop spans 15 amino acids. Here the CDR3 reads CASSLRLAPTDTQYF. The DNA of the CDR3 is TGTGCCAGCAGCTTAAGACTAGCGCCAACAGATACGCAGTATTTT.

This clonotype has a handful of counts. The chain is built from TRBV7-9 and TRBJ2-1; 12 bases map to TRBD2. The V and J ends lost 3 bases and 7 bases, in that order; junction bases with no gene match: 4. The germline V gene encodes CDR1 SEHNR and CDR2 FQNEAQ (reference sequence). This CDR3 contains 15 residues. The CDR3 here is CASSFSTSGSNEQFF. The CDR3 DNA follows: TGTGCCAGCAGCTTTTCGACTAGCGGGAGTAATGAGCAGTTCTTC.

This clonotype was found a few times. V is TRBV7-3 and J is TRBJ2-1; TRBD2 agrees at 7 bases. Germline-derived CDR1 and CDR2 are SGHTA and FQGTGA. With 5 bases clipped from V and 7 bases from J, the junction kept 11 bases outside the gene matches. CDR3 length: 15 residues. This chain's CDR3 is CASSLQGGRLNEQFF. In DNA, the CDR3 is TGTGCCAGCAGCCTCCAAGGCGGGAGATTGAATGAGCAGTTCTTC.

This clonotype showed up just a few times. A much larger clone sits a single nucleotide away, making a read error possible. The rearrangement links TRBV12-3 or TRBV12-4 to TRBJ1-1; D is uncertain. The CDR3 loop spans 13 amino acids. The V gene lost 3 bases and the J gene lost 1 base, with 6 bases spanning the gap. The chain's CDR3 is CASSFWENTEAFF. Written as DNA, the CDR3 is TGTGCCAGCAGTTTTTGGGAGAACACTGAAGCTTTCTTT.

This clonotype was seen only a few times. The rearrangement joins TRBV12-3 or TRBV12-4 to TRBJ2-6; D may be TRBD1 (6 bases). The V and J ends lost 10 bases and 4 bases respectively, with 20 bases between them. The CDR3 is 16 residues long. CDR3 sequence: CAINSNTGLGANVLTF. The CDR3 DNA reads TGTGCCATCAACTCGAATACAGGGCTGGGGGCCAACGTCCTGACTTTC.

A few counts support this clonotype. The V call is TRBV4-1, the J call TRBJ1-4; unclear D gene. The CDR3 is 15 residues long. Trimming pared 5 bases from V and 0 bases from J, leaving 10 bases between. Germline V lookup: CDR1 MGHRA, CDR2 YSYEKL. CDR3 sequence: CASSWTPTTNEKLFF. The CDR3 DNA sequence: TGCGCCAGCAGCTGGACCCCAACAACTAATGAAAAACTGTTTTTT.

V is TRBV29-1 and J is TRBJ2-2; the match to TRBD1 covers 9 bases. Germline loops: CDR1 SQVTM, CDR2 ANQGSEA. This CDR3 has 14 residues. V lost 4 bases and J lost 4; bases outside the gene matches: 4. CDR3 sequence reads: CSVGDRGVTGELFF. Here the CDR3 DNA reads TGCAGCGTTGGAGACAGGGGGGTCACCGGGGAGCTGTTTTTT.

This clonotype was counted only a few times. The V gene is TRBV4-3, the J gene TRBJ2-2; possible D gene TRBD1, 5 bases. Germline V gene data show CDR1 as LGHNA and CDR2 as YSLEER. The CDR3 is 13 residues long. The ends were cut back, 2 bases at V and 6 bases at J, with 7 bases in the middle. CDR3: CASSQQGPGELFF. CDR3 bases: TGCGCCAGCAGCCAACAGGGCCCCGGGGAGCTGTTTTTT.

There are many counts of this clonotype. This chain links TRBV29-1 with TRBJ2-5; D is perhaps TRBD1 or TRBD2 (6 bases each). The V end lost 2 bases, the J end lost 3 bases, and 13 bases lay between the germline ends. Germline CDR1 SQVTM, CDR2 ANQGSEA. This CDR3 contains 14 residues. The CDR3 DNA is TGCAGCGTTGAACCGGGGGCAAAAAAAGAGACCCAGTACTTC. Protein product: CSVEPGAKKETQYF.

This clonotype showed up many times. The chain carries TRBV20-1 and TRBJ2-1; D is undetermined. CDR3 length equals 15 residues. CDR1 and CDR2 (germline): DFQATT, SNEGSKA (reference sequence). Trimming left V 0 bases short and J 5 bases short, with 14 bases between. Here the CDR3 reads CSARDLRVGDNEQFF. The CDR3 region has the DNA TGCAGTGCTAGAGATTTAAGAGTCGGAGACAATGAGCAGTTCTTC.

This clonotype was observed a handful of times. J is TRBJ2-2 and V is TRBV4-3, with TRBD1 matching over 10 bases. CDR1 LGHNA and CDR2 YSLEER come from the germline V gene. The J segment lost 5 bases and the V segment lost 1 base, leaving 1 base of the junction unmatched. The CDR3 extends over 15 amino acids. The CDR3 loop reads CASSQVGQGTGELFF. The CDR3 DNA reads TGCGCCAGCAGCCAAGTGGGACAGGGGACCGGGGAGCTGTTTTTT.

The V and J genes are TRBV24-1 and TRBJ1-1, with D possibly TRBD1 on 5 matching bases. Germline V gives CDR1 KGHDR, CDR2 SFDVKD. Trimming removed 7 bases from V and 3 bases from J, with 11 bases in between. CDR3 size: 13 residues. CDR3 in DNA: TGTGCCACCAGCGAAGGGGAATACACTGAAGCTTTCTTT. This sequence encodes CATSEGEYTEAFF.

The sample holds many counts of this clonotype. The CDR3 region has the DNA TGTGCCACCGAAGGACAATACACCGGGGAGCTGTTTTTT. It yields the protein CATEGQYTGELFF. The gene calls are TRBV10-3 and TRBJ2-2, with D possibly TRBD1 on 5 matching bases. Germline V gene sequence: CDR1 ENHRY, CDR2 SYGVKD. This CDR3 is 13 amino acids long. Trimming stripped 10 bases from V and 3 bases from J, with 12 bases between.

J is TRBJ2-3 and V is TRBV9; tentatively, D is TRBD2 (7 bases). V was pared by 7 bases and J by 4 bases, with 22 bases between. The CDR3 length is 16 residues. Looked up from germline, CDR1 is SGDLS and CDR2 is YYNGEE. CDR3 DNA sequence: TGTGCCAGCTCGGAGGGGGGGGAGGGCCACGCAGATACGCAGTATTTT. It specifies CASSEGGEGHADTQYF.